This entry lists 13 T cell receptor beta chains sequenced from one sample in a study of blood T cell repertoires in COVID-19. Sequenced by immunoSEQ multiplex PCR; TCRdb stores in-frame clones only, minus some. Here the sample spans under 300,000 clones, around nine tenths being singletons. Input material: peripheral blood. The receptors stem from a woman in her thirties or forties who had recovered from COVID-19.

This clone appeared once. This chain links TRBV7-2 with TRBJ2-7, with TRBD2 as a possible D gene (6 bases). Germline assignment: CDR1 SGHTA and CDR2 FQGNSA. V lost 5 bases, J lost 2 bases, and 13 bases lay in between. The CDR3 sequence is 14 residues long. The CDR3: CASSPQGGAYEQYF. Here the CDR3 DNA reads TGTGCCAGCAGCCCCCAAGGCGGGGCCTACGAGCAGTACTTC. The entire variable domain, with the rest obtained from reference TRBV7-2 and TRBJ2-7, is as follows: GAGVSQSPSNKVTEKGKDVELRCDPISGHTALYWYRQSLGQGLEFLIYFQGNSAPDKSGLPSDRFSAERTGGSVSTLTIQRTQQEDSAVYLCASSPQGGAYEQYFGPGTRLTVT.

The genes are TRBV9 and TRBJ2-5; TRBD2 is a possible D gene (5 bases). V gave up 0 bases and J gave up 2 bases, with 5 bases separating them. The CDR3 extends over 13 amino acids. Looked up from germline, CDR1 is SGDLS and CDR2 is YYNGEE. CDR3 bases: TGTGCCAGCAGCGTAGGGAGGCAAGAGACCCAGTACTTC. This translates into CASSVGRQETQYF.

The V call is TRBV7-2, the J call TRBJ2-2; 12 bases fit TRBD2. The CDR3 extends over 16 amino acids. V lost 5 bases, J lost 6 bases, and 7 bases stayed unmatched. Germline assignment: CDR1 SGHTA and CDR2 FQGNSA. CDR3 DNA: TGTGCCAGCAGCCAACCTAGCGGGAGGGCCTCCGGGGAGCTGTTTTTT. Its translation: CASSQPSGRASGELFF.

This chain links TRBV3-1 (or the pseudogene TRBV3-2) with TRBJ1-5, with D perhaps matching TRBD1 (5 bases). V was pared by 0 bases and J by 3 bases, with 15 bases between. Germline V lookup: CDR1 LGHDT, CDR2 YNNKEL (reference sequence). The CDR3 runs to 17 residues. The CDR3 coding sequence is TGTGCCAGCAGCCAAGATAGGGGTGGGGGGATCAATCAGCCCCAGCATTTT. It is translated as CASSQDRGGGINQPQHF.

V is TRBV6-2 or TRBV6-3 and J is TRBJ2-3; possibly TRBD2 for D (5 bases). Trimming stripped 0 bases from V and 2 bases from J, with 15 bases between. The CDR3 is 17 amino acids. From germline, CDR1 is MNHEY and CDR2 SVGEGT. The CDR3 reads CASSYSMAGHSTDTQYF. CDR3 coding DNA: TGTGCCAGCAGTTACTCGATGGCGGGCCACTCCACAGATACGCAGTATTTT.

J is TRBJ2-1 and V is TRBV7-3, with 11 bases aligning to TRBD2. Germline loops: CDR1 SGHTA, CDR2 FQGTGA. The CDR3 runs 18 residues. V shed 5 bases and J 6 bases; nucleotides not matched to a gene: 15. CDR3: CASSPSGRPPQWGNEQFF. DNA of the CDR3: TGTGCCAGCAGCCCTAGCGGGAGGCCGCCGCAATGGGGCAATGAGCAGTTCTTC.

Only one count was recorded for this clone. The chain is built from TRBV10-1 and TRBJ1-2; D might be TRBD1 (5 bases). The V end was cut by 0 bases, the J end by 8 bases, with 10 bases between. Germline V gene lookup returns CDR1 WNHNN and CDR2 SYGVQD (reference sequence). The CDR3 runs 13 residues. CDR3 residues: CASSESGGEGYTF. CDR3 DNA sequence: TGCGCCAGCAGTGAGTCGGGGGGGGAGGGCTACACCTTC.

The CDR3 sequence is CASSLPNGVGQFF. DNA for the CDR3: TGTGCCAGCAGTTTGCCTAACGGAGTGGGGCAGTTCTTC. The V gene is TRBV12-3 or TRBV12-4, the J gene TRBJ2-1; D ambiguous. The CDR3 runs to 13 residues. V dropped 3 bases and J dropped 12 bases, with 15 bases sitting between them.

The V call is TRBV7-9, the J call TRBJ1-5, with D possibly being TRBD1 (5 bases). There are 15 residues in the CDR3. Trimming took 1 base from V and 1 from J, leaving 8 bases between them. The germline gives CDR1 SEHNR, CDR2 FQNEAQ (reference sequence). The CDR3 coding sequence is TGTGCCAGCAGCTTAGGGGGCCTGAGCAATCAGCCCCAGCATTTT. It encodes CASSLGGLSNQPQHF.

This chain uses TRBV2 with TRBJ1-2; D is unresolved. Trimming removed 10 bases from V and 0 bases from J, with 18 bases in between. The CDR3 length is 15 residues. The V gene's germline CDR1 is SNHLY and CDR2 FYNNEI. The CDR3 is CANRGPTSSNYGYTF. The CDR3 nucleotides read TGTGCCAACCGAGGGCCCACATCCTCTAACTATGGCTACACCTTC.

The chain links TRBV5-1 to TRBJ2-7; D is unresolved. V dropped 0 bases and J dropped 6 bases, with 16 bases sitting between them. The CDR3 spans 15 residues. CDR1 is SGHRS and CDR2 is YFSETQ in the germline V gene. CDR3 DNA: TGCGCCAGCAGCTTGGAGTCGGGTGTTGGTGGCGAGCAGTACTTC. This codes for CASSLESGVGGEQYF.

This sequence joins TRBV18 and TRBJ1-4; perhaps TRBD1 as D (5 bases). The CDR3 is made up of 17 amino acids. Germline assignment: CDR1 KGHSH and CDR2 LQKENI. The V and J ends lost 5 bases and 2 bases respectively, with 18 bases between them. CDR3 in amino acids: CASSRGLLGNTNEKLFF. CDR3 sequence (DNA): TGTGCCAGCTCAAGGGGACTGCTGGGCAACACTAATGAAAAACTGTTTTTT.

The chain is built from TRBV18 and TRBJ2-4, with a possible D match to TRBD2 (6 bases). Germline assignment: CDR1 KGHSH and CDR2 LQKENI. The length of the CDR3 is 14 residues. V was trimmed by 6 bases and J by 5 bases, leaving 14 bases between them. The CDR3 bases are TGTGCCAGCTCGGAGGGACCAACAGAAAACATTCAGTACTTC. Protein sequence: CASSEGPTENIQYF.